A single sample gave rise to the 32 T cell receptor beta chains below, sequenced in a study of blood T cell repertoires in COVID-19. Data came from immunoSEQ multiplex PCR; TCRdb stores just in-frame clones and leaves some out. In the table there are about 170,000 clones, roughly 85% of which are singletons. Material: PBMCs or T cells enriched from blood (not recorded which). All receptors derive from a woman aged 45-59 years who had recovered from COVID-19.

The chain is built from TRBV7-8 and TRBJ2-7, with TRBD2 matching over 14 bases. V lost 4 bases to trimming and J lost 2 bases; unmatched junction nucleotides: 1. This CDR3 region has 15 residues. The germline V gene has CDR1 SGHVS and CDR2 FQNEAQ. The CDR3 sequence is CASSSGLAGAYEQYV. CDR3 DNA: TGTGCCAGCAGCTCGGGACTAGCGGGAGCCTACGAGCAGTACGTC.

A single count supports this clone. The chain joins TRBV12-3 or TRBV12-4 to TRBJ2-1, with D possibly matching TRBD1 (5 bases). Trimming pared 6 bases from V and 10 bases from J, leaving 16 bases between. The CDR3 loop spans 13 amino acids. The CDR3 loop is CASRPLGAGEQFF. The CDR3 DNA sequence: TGTGCCAGCAGACCATTAGGGGCTGGCGAGCAGTTCTTC.

The chain combines TRBV11-3 with TRBJ2-1, with 7 positions matching TRBD2. Germline loops: CDR1 SGHNT, CDR2 YENEEA. The CDR3 spans 15 residues. The junction had 7 bases not matched to a gene; V was cut back by 1 base and J by 7 bases. The DNA of the CDR3 is TGTGCCAGCAGCTTAGGGCGGGAGCCCCAGAATGAGCAGTTCTTC. Translating gives CASSLGREPQNEQFF.

This chain joins TRBV18 and TRBJ1-4; 10 bases agree with TRBD1. Germline V CDR1 and CDR2: KGHSH, LQKENI. The junction had 9 bases not matched to a gene; V was cut back by 6 bases and J by 8 bases. The CDR3 consists of 15 residues. The CDR3 loop reads CASSPGQGRGEKLFF. CDR3 sequence (DNA): TGTGCCAGCTCTCCGGGACAGGGGCGAGGGGAAAAACTGTTTTTT.

This clone was counted between two and nine times. The V gene is TRBV29-1, the J gene TRBJ1-2, with 8 positions matching TRBD1. The CDR3 spans 13 residues. Germline V gene data show CDR1 as SQVTM and CDR2 as ANQGSEA. The CDR3: CRGHRGRDYGYTF. CDR3 DNA sequence: TGCAGGGGACACAGGGGGAGAGACTATGGCTACACCTTC. Filled out from reference TRBV29-1 and TRBJ1-2, the complete variable domain reads SAVISQKPSRDICQRGTSLTIQCQVDSQVTMMFWYRQQPGQSLTLIATANQGSEATYESGFVIDKFPISRPNLTFSTLTVSNMSPEDSSIYLCRGHRGRDYGYTFGSGTRLTVV.

This clone occurred a few times. The chain carries TRBV5-5 and TRBJ1-4, with 7 bases fitting TRBD1. CDR1 is SGHKS and CDR2 is YYEKEE in the germline V gene (reference sequence). CDR3 length: 17 residues. After removal of 3 bases from V and 7 bases from J, the junction contained 15 bases not matched to a gene. For the CDR3, the DNA is TGTGCCAGCAGCTCGCCCGGAACAGGGGTGGAGTTTGAAAAACTGTTTTTT. The encoded protein is CASSSPGTGVEFEKLFF.

This rearrangement joins TRBV7-2 to TRBJ2-4; tentatively, D is TRBD2 (6 bases). V lost 1 base, J lost 9 bases, and 13 bases lay in between. CDR1 and CDR2 from the germline V gene are SGHTA and FQGNSA. The CDR3 sequence is 14 residues long. The CDR3 is CASSLDFETSIQYF. DNA of the CDR3: TGTGCCAGCAGCTTAGACTTTGAGACTAGCATTCAGTACTTC.

The J gene is TRBJ1-6, the V gene TRBV2; the D gene is possibly TRBD1 (6 bases). Per the germline V gene, CDR1 is SNHLY and CDR2 is FYNNEI. Trimming pared 6 bases from V and 0 bases from J, leaving 12 bases between. This CDR3 is 16 amino acids long. This CDR3 is CASRPRGSSYNSPLHF. The CDR3 DNA sequence: TGTGCCAGCAGGCCGAGGGGGAGCTCCTATAATTCACCCCTCCACTTT.

V is TRBV15 and J is TRBJ1-3; the D is unclear. Per the germline V gene, CDR1 is LNHNV and CDR2 is YYDKDF (reference sequence). Trimming cost V 9 bases and J 0 bases, with 12 bases left between them. This CDR3 comprises 14 residues. The CDR3, as DNA: TGTGCCACGGCGGGCGGAAGCTCTGGAAACACCATATATTTT. Protein sequence: CATAGGSSGNTIYF.

The table lists this clone with a count of one. The V gene is TRBV10-1, the J gene TRBJ1-5; D remains unclear. The CDR3 is 13 residues long. CDR1 is WNHNN and CDR2 is SYGVQD in the germline V gene (reference sequence). Trimming removed 4 bases from V and 10 bases from J, with 14 bases in between. The CDR3 DNA sequence: TGCGCCAGCAGTGCCGCAACAGAAGGTCCCCAGCATTTT. It yields the protein CASSAATEGPQHF.

V and J are TRBV7-9 and TRBJ2-3, with 10 bases lining up with TRBD1. The germline CDR1 and CDR2 sequences are SEHNR and FQNEAQ (reference sequence). This CDR3 is 17 amino acids long. The junction had 12 bases not matched to a gene; V was cut back by 4 bases and J by 5 bases. The CDR3, as DNA: TGTGCCAGCAGCTCGATCCCGGGACAGGGGACGATAGATACGCAGTATTTT. It codes for CASSSIPGQGTIDTQYF.

The chain recombines TRBV7-9 with TRBJ2-7; D may be TRBD2 (5 bases). The CDR3 is made up of 16 amino acids. V lost 6 bases and J lost 2, with 20 bases in between. Germline V lookup: CDR1 SEHNR, CDR2 FQNEAQ (reference sequence). The CDR3 DNA is TGTGCCAGCAGTCCCCGAGCTAGCTCGGGGACCTACGAGCAGTACGTC. It yields the protein CASSPRASSGTYEQYV.

The chain recombines TRBV6-2 or TRBV6-3 with TRBJ2-7; D is possibly TRBD2 (5 bases). The CDR3 spans 15 residues. The germline V gene encodes CDR1 MNHEY and CDR2 SVGEGT. Trimming took off 2 bases at V and 0 bases at J, with 11 bases between the two ends. The CDR3, as DNA: TGTGCCAGCAGTTACGAGGGAAGTATCTCCTACGAGCAGTACGTC. It specifies CASSYEGSISYEQYV.

This rearrangement joins TRBV9 to TRBJ1-2; D unresolved. Germline CDR1 and CDR2: SGDLS and YYNGEE. With 0 bases removed from V and 0 bases from J, the gap between germline ends came to 9 bases. The CDR3 is 15 residues long. The CDR3: CASSVAGDANYGYTF. The CDR3 nucleotides read TGTGCCAGCAGCGTAGCTGGAGACGCTAACTATGGCTACACCTTC.

This clone was detected once. The rearrangement joins TRBV15 to TRBJ1-1; weak D call: TRBD1 (5 bases). Germline CDR1 is LNHNV and CDR2 is YYDKDF (reference sequence). Trimming removed 4 bases at V and 3 bases at J, with 21 bases between. CDR3 length: 17 amino acids. This CDR3 is CATSTRGTLGGYTEAFF. The CDR3 DNA follows: TGTGCCACCAGCACCCGTGGGACCCTCGGGGGATACACTGAAGCTTTCTTT.

The gene calls are TRBV5-1 and TRBJ1-4, with a possible D match to TRBD1 (5 bases). Germline lookup yields CDR1 SGHRS and CDR2 YFSETQ. The CDR3 extends over 13 amino acids. Trimming took off 2 bases at V and 6 bases at J, with 8 bases between the two ends. This chain's CDR3 is CASSFRGDEKLFF. Written as DNA, the CDR3 is TGCGCCAGCAGCTTTAGGGGCGATGAAAAACTGTTTTTT.

This clone has just a few counts. This chain links TRBV7-9 with TRBJ1-5; D is ambiguous. Deletions cut 3 bases from V and 0 bases from J, with 6 bases between. The CDR3 is 14 residues long. CDR1 is SEHNR, CDR2 FQNEAQ, per germline (reference sequence). The CDR3 region is CASSFRDSNQPQHF. The CDR3 DNA sequence: TGTGCCAGCAGCTTTCGAGATAGCAATCAGCCCCAGCATTTT.

V usage is TRBV11-2 and J usage is TRBJ1-1, with 9 bases matching TRBD1. This CDR3 region has 15 residues. CDR1 and CDR2 (germline): SGHAT, FQNNGV. Losses at the gene ends were 5 bases for V and 5 bases for J; bases not matched to a gene: 9. The CDR3 sequence: CASSLQGARMTEAFF. CDR3 nucleotides: TGTGCCAGCAGCCTACAGGGGGCGCGGATGACTGAAGCTTTCTTT.

This clone was seen just once. The rearrangement uses TRBV2 and TRBJ2-1; tentative D call: TRBD1 (5 bases). The CDR3 sequence is 16 residues long. Trimming shortened V by 0 bases and J by 9 bases, and 18 bases separated the two germline ends. Germline V gene sequence: CDR1 SNHLY, CDR2 FYNNEI. The CDR3 DNA reads TGTGCCAGCAGTGAAGCGCTTGGGGCAGCGTCGGCTGAGCAGTTCTTC. Translation: CASSEALGAASAEQFF.

This clone was observed a few times. This sequence joins TRBV4-1 and TRBJ1-5; possibly TRBD1 for D (6 bases). V was cut by 0 bases and J by 4 bases, with 13 bases left in between. The CDR3 length is 16 residues. Germline CDR1 reads MGHRA; CDR2 reads YSYEKL. The CDR3 DNA sequence: TGCGCCAGCAGCCAAGAGGGACACCCCGGGAATCAGCCCCAGCATTTT. This encodes CASSQEGHPGNQPQHF.

The rearrangement links TRBV9 to TRBJ1-3; D might be TRBD1 (6 bases). The ends were cut back, 1 base at V and 3 bases at J, with 14 bases in the middle. Germline loops: CDR1 SGDLS, CDR2 YYNGEE. The CDR3 has 16 amino acids. DNA for the CDR3: TGTGCCAGCAGCGTAACCCAGGGGCGAAGTGGAAACACCATATATTTT. Protein sequence: CASSVTQGRSGNTIYF. The variable domain in full, with the rest retrieved from reference TRBV9 and TRBJ1-3, is DSGVTQTPKHLITATGQRVTLRCSPRSGDLSVYWYQQSLDQGLQFLIQYYNGEERAKGNILERFSAQQFPDLHSELNLSSLELGDSALYFCASSVTQGRSGNTIYFGEGSWLTVV.

J is TRBJ2-1 and V is TRBV9; 8 bases match TRBD2. V trimming: 7 bases; J trimming: 4 bases; junction bases outside the gene matches: 10. The CDR3 covers 15 residues. Germline CDR1 and CDR2: SGDLS and YYNGEE. This CDR3 reads CASGLGGGPYNEQFF. CDR3 bases: TGTGCCAGCGGCCTCGGCGGGGGGCCTTACAATGAGCAGTTCTTC.

This CDR3 is CASSLAGGGNTIYF. As DNA, the CDR3 is TGTGCCAGCAGCTTAGCAGGGGGTGGGAACACCATATATTTT. This chain joins TRBV7-2 and TRBJ1-3; D perhaps matches TRBD1 (6 bases). The CDR3 has 14 amino acids. Trimming removed 0 bases at V and 7 bases at J, with 10 bases between. Germline loops: CDR1 SGHTA, CDR2 FQGNSA. Variable domain in full (rest from reference TRBV7-2 and TRBJ1-3): GAGVSQSPSNKVTEKGKDVELRCDPISGHTALYWYRQSLGQGLEFLIYFQGNSAPDKSGLPSDRFSAERTGGSVSTLTIQRTQQEDSAVYLCASSLAGGGNTIYFGEGSWLTVV.

The rearrangement joins TRBV4-1 to TRBJ1-5; the match to TRBD1 covers 7 bases. The ends lost 4 bases at V and 3 bases at J; junction bases unmatched: 15. Germline CDR1 MGHRA, CDR2 YSYEKL. The CDR3 runs 18 residues. The CDR3 reads CASSLLGQSLPDNQPQHF. Here the CDR3 DNA reads TGCGCCAGCAGCCTACTGGGACAGTCTTTACCCGACAATCAGCCCCAGCATTTT.

This chain connects TRBV9 to TRBJ1-2, with D unclear. The V and J ends lost 4 bases and 4 bases respectively, with 14 bases between them. CDR3 length: 14 residues. Germline CDR1 and CDR2: SGDLS and YYNGEE. The CDR3 nucleotides are TGTGCCAGCAGCCTTCAAGGAACGGGCTATGGCTACACCTTC. This translates into CASSLQGTGYGYTF.

The V and J genes are TRBV10-3 and TRBJ1-1; 7 bases are a match to TRBD1. The germline V gene encodes CDR1 ENHRY and CDR2 SYGVKD. The ends lost 7 bases at V and 1 base at J; junction bases unmatched: 3. This CDR3 has 13 amino acids. CDR3 nucleotide sequence: TGTGCCATCACTGGGACAGCGAACACTGAAGCTTTCTTT. Protein sequence: CAITGTANTEAFF.

This clone was observed a handful of times. The genes are TRBV6-5 and TRBJ1-6; 9 positions agree with TRBD1. Trimming took 8 bases from V and 10 from J; bases not matched to a gene: 9. There are 14 residues in the CDR3. The germline V gene encodes CDR1 MNHEY and CDR2 SVGAGI. This CDR3 is CASSAGTGLSPLHF. DNA of the CDR3: TGTGCCAGCTCAGCGGGGACAGGGTTGTCACCCCTCCACTTT.

The chain carries TRBV7-9 and TRBJ1-2; no clear D gene. The germline CDR1 and CDR2 sequences are SEHNR and FQNEAQ (reference sequence). Trimming stripped 5 bases from V and 4 bases from J, with 20 bases between. The CDR3 consists of 16 residues. CDR3 nucleotides: TGTGCCAGCAGCACCGGAGGCCTCCCCGTACGCTATGGCTACACCTTC. It is translated as CASSTGGLPVRYGYTF.

The J gene is TRBJ1-1, the V gene TRBV7-9; D is possibly TRBD1 (5 bases). This CDR3 has 14 residues. The ends were cut back, 2 bases at V and 2 bases at J, with 9 bases in the middle. Germline lookup yields CDR1 SEHNR and CDR2 FQNEAQ (reference sequence). The CDR3 spells CASSLSQGNTEAFF. Here the CDR3 DNA reads TGTGCCAGCAGCTTAAGCCAGGGAAACACTGAAGCTTTCTTT.

This chain connects TRBV5-4 to TRBJ2-3; possible D gene TRBD1, 5 bases. The CDR3 extends over 15 amino acids. CDR1 is SGHNT, CDR2 YYREEE, per germline (reference sequence). Trimming left V 2 bases short and J 1 base short, with 11 bases between. The CDR3 here is CASSFGGRGTDTQYF. The DNA for the CDR3 is TGTGCCAGCAGCTTTGGTGGCAGGGGCACAGATACGCAGTATTTT.

The CDR3: CASSPRLASQETQYF. CDR3 DNA sequence: TGTGCCAGCAGCCCCCGACTAGCTTCACAAGAGACCCAGTACTTC. The V gene is TRBV7-2, the J gene TRBJ2-5, with 7 nucleotides matching TRBD2. The germline V gene has CDR1 SGHTA and CDR2 FQGNSA. This CDR3 has 15 amino acids. The ends lost 5 bases at V and 2 bases at J; junction bases unmatched: 8.

The chain combines TRBV19 with TRBJ2-1; D is possibly TRBD2 (6 bases). The CDR3 is 12 amino acids. Between the trimmed V and J ends, which lost 5 bases and 9 bases, there was a span of 11 bases. Germline loops: CDR1 LNHDA, CDR2 SQIVND (reference sequence). The CDR3 is CASSQAGTEQFF. Written as DNA, the CDR3 is TGTGCCAGTAGTCAAGCGGGCACTGAGCAGTTCTTC.